A selection of T cell receptor beta chains follows, all from one sample in a study of blood T cell repertoires in COVID-19. Clones were read by immunoSEQ multiplex PCR, and TCRdb kept only the in-frame ones, dropping some. The sample has hundreds of thousands of clones, approximately 88% seen once. The sample was peripheral blood. These TCRs come from a woman aged 25 to 39 with acute or convalescent COVID-19. Each CDR3 is given with its conserved first and last residue. Fields, in order: clone size, D gene, V gene, CDR3 length, J gene, CDR3 DNA, CDR3 protein. A D gene is named only where the DNA matches it firmly. Some rows have no size entry. The others give once, few or many, or a class for an expanded clone.

once,TRBD1,TRBV18,15,TRBJ1-4,TGTGCCAGCTCACCCGACAGGGGACGTTCGGGAAAACTGTTTTTT,CASSPDRGRSGKLFF
-,TRBD1,TRBV7-6,16,TRBJ1-6,TGTGCCAGCAGCTTAGCGGCTGACAGGGTCGGTTCACCCCTCCACTTT,CASSLAADRVGSPLHF
-,TRBD1,TRBV10-1,16,TRBJ2-1,TGCGCCAGCAGTGAGATATCAGGGGGCCTCTACAATGAGCAGTTCTTC,CASSEISGGLYNEQFF
-,-,TRBV7-8,16,TRBJ2-1,TGTGCCAGCAGCGGCCCTAGCCGGGAGAGGTTTAATGAGCAGTTCTTC,CASSGPSRERFNEQFF
-,-,TRBV11-1,13,TRBJ2-7,TGTGCCAGCAGCTTAGGACAGACCTACGAGCAGTACTTC,CASSLGQTYEQYF
-,TRBD2,TRBV11-2,16,TRBJ2-2,TGTGCCAGCAGCCTAACCTCTAGCGGGAACACCGGGGAGCTGTTTTTT,CASSLTSSGNTGELFF
-,-,TRBV29-1,9,TRBJ1-2,TGCAGCGTTTCCGATGGCTACACCTTC,CSVSDGYTF
-,-,TRBV3-1/TRBV3-2,16,TRBJ2-3,TGTGCCAGCAGCCAACGGGGAGGGACAAAGACAGATACGCAGTATTTT,CASSQRGGTKTDTQYF
-,-,TRBV24-1,17,TRBJ2-5,TGTGCCACCAGTGACCGTTCGAACAGGGTGGGACAAGAGACCCAGTACTTC,CATSDRSNRVGQETQYF
-,TRBD2,TRBV6-1,17,TRBJ2-7,TGTGCCAGCAGTAAAGGACTAGCGGGAGTTGGTACCTACGAGCAGTACTTC,CASSKGLAGVGTYEQYF
-,-,TRBV3-1/TRBV3-2,14,TRBJ2-7,TGTGCCAGCAGCCATCAAGCGGAGAGGAACGAGCAGTACTTC,CASSHQAERNEQYF
-,TRBD1,TRBV19,15,TRBJ1-4,TGTGCCAGTAGTATTCGGACAGGGGGAACTGAAAAACTGTTTTTT,CASSIRTGGTEKLFF
once,-,TRBV30,12,TRBJ2-1,TGTGCCTGGAGCAGGGGACCCAATGAGCAGTTCTTC,CAWSRGPNEQFF
-,TRBD1,TRBV6-4,13,TRBJ1-2,TGTGCCAGCAGTCCCGGGACAGACTATGGCTACACCTTC,CASSPGTDYGYTF
-,TRBD2,TRBV7-8,17,TRBJ2-1,TGTGCCAGCAACACACTAAAGCGGGAGGGTCCCTACAATGAGCAGTTCTTC,CASNTLKREGPYNEQFF
-,TRBD1,TRBV30,14,TRBJ1-6,TGTGCCTGGAGGTGGGACAGGGGATTCTCACCCCTCCACTTT,CAWRWDRGFSPLHF
-,-,TRBV9,14,TRBJ2-2,TGTGCCAGCAGCGTTGACACTGGGCCCGGGGAGCTGTTTTTT,CASSVDTGPGELFF
once,TRBD2,TRBV7-9,14,TRBJ2-1,TGTGCCAGCAGCTTAGGAGGGACTAGGGATGAGCAGTTCTTC,CASSLGGTRDEQFF
-,TRBD2,TRBV27,14,TRBJ2-7,TGTGCCAGCAGTCGAGGGAGGGCCTCCTACGAGCAGTACTTC,CASSRGRASYEQYF
-,-,TRBV2,16,TRBJ2-2,TGTGCCAGCAGTGAACGGAGACAGAGGAACACCGGGGAGCTGTTTTTT,CASSERRQRNTGELFF
once,-,TRBV7-3,14,TRBJ2-5,TGTGCCAGCAGCTTAATCGGGCGCGGGGAGACCCAGTACTTC,CASSLIGRGETQYF
once,-,TRBV7-5,20,TRBJ1-2,TGTGCCAGAAGCTCCTCATCAGGACCGGGACAGGGAATCGGTTCGGATGGCTACACCTTC,CARSSSSGPGQGIGSDGYTF
-,TRBD1,TRBV7-9,17,TRBJ2-7,TGTGCCAGCAGCTCGTGGGCTACGGGACAGGGGATCTACGAGCAGTACTTC,CASSSWATGQGIYEQYF
-,TRBD2,TRBV19,14,TRBJ2-7,TGTGCCAGTAGTTTAGGACTAGCGGGAGATGAGCAGTACTTC,CASSLGLAGDEQYF
-,TRBD1,TRBV2,12,TRBJ1-1,TGTGCCAGCGACAGGGAAGACACTGAAGCTTTCTTT,CASDREDTEAFF
-,-,TRBV2,15,TRBJ2-6,TGTGCCAGCAGTGAACTGGTTGCGGGGGCCAACGTCCTGACTTTC,CASSELVAGANVLTF
-,TRBD1,TRBV24-1,16,TRBJ1-6,TGTGCCACCAGTGATAGACGGGACAGAGCTTTGTCACCCCTCCACTTT,CATSDRRDRALSPLHF
-,TRBD2,TRBV4-1,16,TRBJ2-1,TGCGCCAGCAGCCAAGGTCTAGCGGGAGTACACAATGAGCAGTTCTTC,CASSQGLAGVHNEQFF
-,-,TRBV7-2,12,TRBJ1-5,TGTGCCAGCAGCTTAGGGCAAGGGGCCCAGCATTTT,CASSLGQGAQHF
-,-,TRBV4-2,18,TRBJ2-3,TGTGCCAGCAGCCATTCCACCCGAGTAGGAGGACGCACAGATACGCAGTATTTT,CASSHSTRVGGRTDTQYF
few,-,TRBV6-2/TRBV6-3,15,TRBJ1-5,TGTGCCAGCAGCCCCGGACAGAAGCCTTATCAGCCCCAGCATTTT,CASSPGQKPYQPQHF
-,-,TRBV27,13,TRBJ1-1,TGTGCCAGCAGACGACAGTCGAACACTGAAGCTTTCTTT,CASRRQSNTEAFF
-,TRBD2,TRBV5-1,15,TRBJ2-1,TGCGCCAGCAGCACGGCTAGCGGGAGTTATGGTGAGCAGTTCTTC,CASSTASGSYGEQFF
-,-,TRBV3-1/TRBV3-2,14,TRBJ2-3,TGTGCCAGCAGCCATAGACAGTTCACAGATACGCAGTATTTT,CASSHRQFTDTQYF
-,-,TRBV19,13,TRBJ2-1,TGTGCCAGTAGTATAGCCACAGTTGGTGAGCAGTTCTTC,CASSIATVGEQFF
-,-,TRBV21-1,20,TRBJ1-3,TGTGCCAGCAGCAAAGGTTGTGGACAGCTCATACACTCCTCTGGAAACACCATATATTTT,CASSKGCGQLIHSSGNTIYF
-,-,TRBV6-6,14,TRBJ2-5,TGTGCCAGCAGCCCCTATCAGGGCCAAGAGACCCAGTACTTC,CASSPYQGQETQYF
-,-,TRBV7-9,16,TRBJ2-5,TGTGCCAGCAGCTCGTTGAACAGGGGCCGGGGGGAGACCCAGTACTTC,CASSSLNRGRGETQYF
-,-,TRBV19,13,TRBJ2-7,TGTGCCAGTAGTTTTGGGAGACCCTACGAGCAGTACTTC,CASSFGRPYEQYF
-,-,TRBV5-4,14,TRBJ1-3,TGTGCCAGCAAAAGACAGGCCTCTGGAAACACCATATATTTT,CASKRQASGNTIYF
-,-,TRBV12-3/TRBV12-4,13,TRBJ1-3,TGTGCCAGCAGTCTAGAACAGGGAAACACCATATATTTT,CASSLEQGNTIYF
-,TRBD2,TRBV4-1,16,TRBJ2-4,TGCGCCAGCAGCCAAGCCGGGACTAGCGGGAAGGGCATTCAGTACTTC,CASSQAGTSGKGIQYF
-,TRBD2,TRBV7-9,15,TRBJ2-7,TGTGCCAGCAGCCAAATGGGGACTAGCGTCCACGAGCAGTACTTC,CASSQMGTSVHEQYF
-,-,TRBV11-3,14,TRBJ2-7,TGTGCCAGCAGCCCAATTGCGGATTTTGGGGAGCAGTACTTC,CASSPIADFGEQYF
-,TRBD1,TRBV11-2,17,TRBJ1-2,TGTGCCAGCTCTGGGGGGCAGGGGGCGTTTATAGCCTATGGCTACACCTTC,CASSGGQGAFIAYGYTF
-,TRBD1,TRBV5-1,17,TRBJ2-5,TGCGCCAGCAGCCGGGACAGACAAAGGTGGGGAAAAGAGACCCAGTACTTC,CASSRDRQRWGKETQYF
-,-,TRBV18,16,TRBJ1-3,TGTGCCAGCTCCATTAAGACAGGAGATGCTGGAAACACCATATATTTT,CASSIKTGDAGNTIYF